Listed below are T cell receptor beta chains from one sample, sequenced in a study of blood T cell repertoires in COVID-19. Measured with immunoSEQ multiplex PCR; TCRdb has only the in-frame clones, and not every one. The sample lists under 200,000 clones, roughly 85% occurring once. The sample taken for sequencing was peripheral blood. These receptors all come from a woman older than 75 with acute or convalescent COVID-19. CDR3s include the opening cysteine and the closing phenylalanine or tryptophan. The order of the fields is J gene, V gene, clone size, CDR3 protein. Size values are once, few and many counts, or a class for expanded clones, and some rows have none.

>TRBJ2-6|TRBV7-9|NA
CASSPSGANVLTF
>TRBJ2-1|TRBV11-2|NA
CASSLERLADNEQFF
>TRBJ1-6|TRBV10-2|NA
CASSPITLTSPLHF
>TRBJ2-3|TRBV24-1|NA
CATSVKAGNTQYF
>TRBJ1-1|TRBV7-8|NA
CASSPTQGSREAFF
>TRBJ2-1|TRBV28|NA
CASEGVGKFF
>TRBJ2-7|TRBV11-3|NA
CASSSGQGYEQYF
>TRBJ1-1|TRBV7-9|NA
CASTRRTGNTEAFF
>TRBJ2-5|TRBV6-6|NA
CASSLTRDFQETQYF
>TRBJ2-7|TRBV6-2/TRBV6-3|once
CASSLAGGAYEQYF
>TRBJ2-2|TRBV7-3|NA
CASSPRQGDTGELFF
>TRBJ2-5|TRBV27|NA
CASSLYMGQGPQETQYF
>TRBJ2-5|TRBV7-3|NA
CASSLKGSGTGLETQYF
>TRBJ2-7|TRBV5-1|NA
CASSLSGSSYEQYF
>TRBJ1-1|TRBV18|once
CASSTRQGTTGAFF
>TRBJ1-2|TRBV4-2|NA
CASSQANGQGGGDGYTF
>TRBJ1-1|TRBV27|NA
CASSQDRDGTEAFF